The 20 T cell receptor beta chains presented below share a single source sample, sequenced in a study of siplizumab effects on memory and regulatory T cells. The assay was immunoSEQ multiplex PCR, and TCRdb's table has in-frame clones only and misses some. The data show some 100,000 clones, 90% to 95% seen once. Sequencing was carried out using non-Treg CD4+ T cells sorted from blood. These receptors were taken from a human donor in good health.

The chain uses TRBV18 and TRBJ2-1, with TRBD2 identical over 10 bases. CDR1 and CDR2 from the germline V gene are KGHSH and LQKENI. The CDR3 is 19 residues long. V trimming: 4 bases; J trimming: 7 bases; junction bases outside the gene matches: 19. In nucleotides, the CDR3 is TGTGCCAGCTCACTCGCTAGCGGGAGAGCCCCTACCCTAGCGAATGAGCAGTTCTTC. This encodes CASSLASGRAPTLANEQFF.

This chain links TRBV7-3 with TRBJ2-3, with D perhaps given as TRBD1 or TRBD2 (5 bases each). There are 19 residues in the CDR3. Germline V gene data show CDR1 as SGHTA and CDR2 as FQGTGA. V lost 1 base, J lost 0 bases, and 20 bases lay in between. In DNA form, the CDR3 reads TGTGCCAGCAGCTTAAGAGGGTCGGGGCTAGGCGGCAGCACAGATACGCAGTATTTT. Encoded protein: CASSLRGSGLGGSTDTQYF.

This rearrangement joins TRBV19 to TRBJ1-4, with D possibly matching TRBD1 (5 bases). Germline CDR1 is LNHDA and CDR2 is SQIVND (reference sequence). The ends were cut back, 2 bases at V and 5 bases at J, with 9 bases in the middle. This CDR3 is built from 14 residues. The CDR3 protein is CASSITDTNEKLFF. The CDR3 DNA follows: TGTGCCAGTAGTATAACGGACACGAATGAAAAACTGTTTTTT.

The V and J genes are TRBV7-8 and TRBJ2-2; perhaps TRBD2 as D (5 bases). The CDR3 is made up of 16 amino acids. V was shortened by 5 bases and J by 4 bases, with 17 bases between the two germline ends. In germline, CDR1 is SGHVS, CDR2 FQNEAQ. In DNA form, the CDR3 reads TGTGCCAGCAGCGTCACTAGGCTCGGAGGCACCGGGGAGCTGTTTTTT. It yields the protein CASSVTRLGGTGELFF.

The chain couples TRBV9 to TRBJ2-1; 9 positions agree with TRBD1. The germline V gene encodes CDR1 SGDLS and CDR2 YYNGEE. This CDR3 is built from 17 residues. J lost 6 bases, V lost 5 bases, and 15 bases had no gene match. The CDR3 is CASRKGPGTGLSNEQFF. Here the CDR3 DNA reads TGTGCCAGCAGAAAGGGACCAGGGACAGGGCTTTCCAATGAGCAGTTCTTC.

This chain uses TRBV5-5 with TRBJ1-4; unclear D gene. The CDR3 loop spans 16 amino acids. V lost 4 bases to trimming and J lost 3 bases, with 16 bases between them. The germline V gene has CDR1 SGHKS and CDR2 YYEKEE (reference sequence). The CDR3 spells CASSPPLGSSNEKLFF. The CDR3 nucleotides are TGTGCCAGCAGCCCTCCTTTGGGGTCGTCTAATGAAAAACTGTTTTTT.

The rearrangement joins TRBV19 to TRBJ2-3; maybe TRBD2 (6 bases). The CDR3 consists of 13 residues. V lost 5 bases and J lost 4, with 10 bases in between. The germline CDR1 and CDR2 sequences are LNHDA and SQIVND (reference sequence). The CDR3 nucleotides read TGTGCCAGTAGTCGGGGGTTTGCAGATACGCAGTATTTT. It specifies CASSRGFADTQYF.

The chain is built from TRBV6-1 and TRBJ1-3; possible D gene TRBD1, 6 bases. The CDR3 runs 15 residues. V lost 5 bases and J lost 3, with 14 bases in between. CDR1 is MNHNS and CDR2 is SASEGT in the germline V gene. The CDR3: CASSQGIVRGNTIYF. The CDR3 bases are TGTGCCAGCAGTCAGGGGATTGTTCGTGGAAACACCATATATTTT.

The chain links TRBV19 to TRBJ2-1; D might be TRBD2 (5 bases). CDR3 size: 14 residues. The V end lost 3 bases, the J end lost 0 bases, and 6 bases lay between the germline ends. Germline CDR1 LNHDA, CDR2 SQIVND (reference sequence). CDR3 in amino acids: CASSIGNSYNEQFF. The CDR3 nucleotides are TGTGCCAGTAGTATCGGGAACTCCTACAATGAGCAGTTCTTC.

The V gene is TRBV7-9, the J gene TRBJ1-2; D gene ambiguous. CDR3 length: 10 amino acids. CDR1 SEHNR and CDR2 FQNEAQ come from the germline V gene (reference sequence). Between the trimmed V and J ends, which lost 5 bases and 7 bases, there was a span of 5 bases. DNA for the CDR3: TGTGCCAGCAGCATTGGTGGCTACACCTTC. It translates to CASSIGGYTF. The full variable domain, in which reference TRBV7-9 and TRBJ1-2 provide the parts outside the CDR3, is DTGVSQNPRHKITKRGQNVTFRCDPISEHNRLYWYRQTLGQGPEFLTYFQNEAQLEKSRLLSDRFSAERPKGSFSTLEIQRTEQGDSAMYLCASSIGGYTFGSGTRLTVV.

This rearrangement joins TRBV19 to TRBJ2-3, with 8 nucleotides matching TRBD2. This CDR3 has 16 amino acids. With V trimmed by 1 base and J by 6 bases, 9 bases remained unmatched. Germline loops: CDR1 LNHDA, CDR2 SQIVND (reference sequence). DNA for the CDR3: TGTGCCAGTAGTATAGGAGTCGGCGGGAGGACCGATACGCAGTATTTT. It specifies CASSIGVGGRTDTQYF.

The chain combines TRBV29-1 with TRBJ2-7; a possible D gene is TRBD1 (6 bases). The V end lost 6 bases, the J end lost 2 bases, and 14 bases lay between the germline ends. CDR1 is SQVTM, CDR2 ANQGSEA, per germline. The CDR3 is 13 amino acids. DNA of the CDR3: TGCAGCGTCCAACAGGGTTCGCCCTACGAGCAGTACTTC. It is translated as CSVQQGSPYEQYF.

The chain combines TRBV15 with TRBJ2-1, with D unresolved. Germline CDR1 and CDR2: LNHNV and YYDKDF (reference sequence). Trimming pared 0 bases from V and 10 bases from J, leaving 13 bases between. This CDR3 contains 14 residues. CDR3 sequence reads: CATSREANVREQFF. The CDR3 coding sequence is TGTGCCACCAGCAGAGAGGCAAATGTCCGCGAGCAGTTCTTC.

The DNA of the CDR3 is TGCAGCGTTGAATCGGCAGGGAGAGAAAAACTGTTTTTT. It yields the protein CSVESAGREKLFF. The V gene is TRBV29-1, the J gene TRBJ1-4; perhaps TRBD1 as D (5 bases). Trimming pared 2 bases from V and 8 bases from J, leaving 12 bases between. The germline V gene has CDR1 SQVTM and CDR2 ANQGSEA. This CDR3 region has 13 residues.

The chain is built from TRBV6-6 and TRBJ1-1; D unclear. The V gene's germline CDR1 is MNHNY and CDR2 SVGAGI (reference sequence). CDR3 length: 16 residues. V lost 7 bases to trimming and J lost 0 bases, with 18 bases between them. DNA of the CDR3: TGTGCCAGCAACTCGGGCATTATGGGCATGAACACTGAAGCTTTCTTT. Translation gives CASNSGIMGMNTEAFF.

The V and J genes are TRBV19 and TRBJ1-2; TRBD1 matches 7 bases. The CDR3 has 13 amino acids. CDR1 LNHDA and CDR2 SQIVND come from the germline V gene (reference sequence). The CDR3 here is CGSRRRQGDGYTF. CDR3 DNA sequence: TGTGGCAGCCGAAGACGGCAGGGGGATGGCTACACCTTC. The full variable domain, completed using reference TRBV19 and TRBJ1-2, is DGGITQSPKYLFRKEGQNVTLSCEQNLNHDAMYWYRQDPGQGLRLIYYSQIVNDFQKGDIAEGYSVSREKKESFPLTVTSAQKNPTAFYLCGSRRRQGDGYTFGSGTRLTVV.

The chain uses TRBV5-5 and TRBJ1-1, with a possible D match to TRBD1 (5 bases). Germline V gene data show CDR1 as SGHKS and CDR2 as YYEKEE (reference sequence). The CDR3 totals 13 residues. The V and J ends lost 7 bases and 0 bases respectively, with 10 bases between them. CDR3 amino acids: CASGGLLNTEAFF. The DNA for the CDR3 is TGTGCCAGCGGGGGACTCCTGAACACTGAAGCTTTCTTT.

This rearrangement joins TRBV27 to TRBJ2-3; TRBD2 might be the D (5 bases). The germline gives CDR1 MNHEY, CDR2 SMNVEV (reference sequence). CDR3 length: 16 residues. Trimming left V 5 bases short and J 0 bases short, with 15 bases between. Here the CDR3 reads CASSHDRGTSTDTQYF. The CDR3 DNA reads as TGTGCCAGCAGTCACGATCGGGGTACTAGCACAGATACGCAGTATTTT.

A single count supports this clone. The genes are TRBV7-2 and TRBJ1-6; the D is unclear. Trimming removed 4 bases from V and 7 bases from J, with 5 bases in between. This CDR3 spans 12 amino acids. CDR1 is SGHTA and CDR2 is FQGNSA in the germline V gene. The CDR3 DNA sequence: TGTGCCAGCAGCTGGAGAAATTCACCCCTCCACTTT. The encoded protein is CASSWRNSPLHF.

This clone appeared once. The chain carries TRBV9 and TRBJ1-3; D is perhaps TRBD1 (5 bases). Trimming shortened V by 0 bases and J by 7 bases, and 14 bases separated the two germline ends. Germline values: CDR1 SGDLS, CDR2 YYNGEE. The length of the CDR3 is 15 residues. The CDR3 protein is CASSVGGPGGNTIYF. Here the CDR3 DNA reads TGTGCCAGCAGCGTAGGGGGCCCCGGCGGGAACACCATATATTTT.